Below, 11 T cell receptor beta chains from the same sample are listed, as sequenced in a study of CD8 T cells in Susac syndrome. RNA amounts of about 0.45 to 1 ug underwent reverse transcription with random hexamers. TCRdb itself ran the immunoSEQ multiplex PCR reads through MiXCR, one entry per CDR3 protein. Of approximately 150,000 distinct CDR3 sequences detected, around 93% appear once; the ten largest clones hold more than 0.11%. Sequenced sample: CD4+ T cells from PBMCs. The receptors derive from a human donor in good health.

This clonotype was counted a single time. The chain employs TRBV20-1 and TRBJ2-5, with 8 positions matching TRBD1. The trim removed 5 bases at V and 5 bases at J, leaving 7 bases unmatched. This CDR3 has 13 residues. Germline CDR1 reads DFQATT; CDR2 reads SNEGSKA (reference sequence). The CDR3 DNA reads TGCAGTGCTGCCGGGACAGGCGGCGAGACCCAGTACTTC. Protein sequence: CSAAGTGGETQYF.

This clonotype was seen just once. The V gene is TRBV11-2, the J gene TRBJ2-5; 9 bases align to TRBD2. The J segment lost 5 bases and the V segment lost 5 bases, leaving 15 bases of the junction unmatched. The CDR3 is 17 amino acids. Germline V gene data show CDR1 as SGHAT and CDR2 as FQNNGV. CDR3 in DNA: TGTGCCAGCAGCAACCTGGGGGCGGGGGGGCCTCAGGAGACCCAGTACTTC. Protein: CASSNLGAGGPQETQYF.

This chain links TRBV2 with TRBJ2-3, with 8 bases aligning to TRBD2. V lost 5 bases to trimming and J lost 0 bases; unmatched junction nucleotides: 7. Germline values: CDR1 SNHLY, CDR2 FYNNEI. The CDR3 loop spans 16 amino acids. CDR3 sequence reads: CASSRRVAGSTDTQYF. In DNA, the CDR3 is TGTGCCAGCAGTAGGCGTGTAGCGGGGAGCACAGATACGCAGTATTTT.

This chain connects TRBV5-1 to TRBJ2-6; D gene ambiguous. V gave up 3 bases and J gave up 1 base, with 11 bases separating them. There are 16 residues in the CDR3. Germline CDR1 reads SGHRS; CDR2 reads YFSETQ. This chain's CDR3 is CASSSPGQSGANVLTF. The CDR3 nucleotides are TGCGCCAGCAGCTCCCCCGGGCAATCTGGGGCCAACGTCCTGACTTTC.

The rearrangement links TRBV12-3 or TRBV12-4 to TRBJ1-2; TRBD1 is a possible D gene (6 bases). V was pared by 3 bases and J by 2 bases, with 25 bases between. The CDR3 has 19 residues. The CDR3 region is CASSFRGGTSAGINYGYTF. CDR3 bases: TGTGCCAGCAGTTTTAGAGGGGGAACTTCGGCAGGGATCAACTATGGCTACACCTTC.

This clonotype was counted between two and nine times. This chain uses TRBV19 with TRBJ1-5; D not resolved. CDR1 is LNHDA, CDR2 SQIVND, per germline (reference sequence). Trimming removed 0 bases at V and 4 bases at J, with 4 bases between. The CDR3 sequence is 13 residues long. In DNA form, the CDR3 reads TGTGCCAGTAGTATAGAGGGTAATCAGCCCCAGCATTTT. Translated: CASSIEGNQPQHF. The whole variable domain, filled in from reference TRBV19 and TRBJ1-5, reads DGGITQSPKYLFRKEGQNVTLSCEQNLNHDAMYWYRQDPGQGLRLIYYSQIVNDFQKGDIAEGYSVSREKKESFPLTVTSAQKNPTAFYLCASSIEGNQPQHFGDGTRLSIL.

The rearrangement links TRBV5-1 to TRBJ2-2, with 7 bases that match TRBD1. Germline CDR1 and CDR2: SGHRS and YFSETQ. The junction had 10 bases not matched to a gene; V was cut back by 4 bases and J by 4 bases. This CDR3 is 16 amino acids long. The chain's CDR3 is CASSMQRTGPTGELFF. For the CDR3, the DNA is TGCGCCAGCAGCATGCAAAGGACAGGACCCACCGGGGAGCTGTTTTTT.

This clonotype has a handful of counts. This sequence joins TRBV15 and TRBJ1-3; perhaps TRBD1 as D (5 bases). CDR1 is LNHNV, CDR2 YYDKDF, per germline (reference sequence). The V end lost 0 bases, the J end lost 0 bases, and 9 bases lay between the germline ends. The CDR3 is made up of 16 amino acids. CDR3 protein: CATSRDPQGSGNTIYF. DNA for the CDR3: TGTGCCACCAGCAGAGATCCCCAGGGCTCTGGAAACACCATATATTTT.

The J gene is TRBJ2-7, the V gene TRBV2; 10 nucleotides line up with TRBD1. Germline CDR1 reads SNHLY; CDR2 reads FYNNEI. J gave up 3 bases and V 0 bases, and 2 bases lay outside the gene matches. The CDR3 has 15 amino acids. This CDR3 reads CASSEARTGGYEQYF. For the CDR3, the DNA is TGTGCCAGCAGTGAAGCGAGGACAGGGGGCTACGAGCAGTACTTC.

The V gene is TRBV2, the J gene TRBJ2-3; 9 bases map to TRBD1. There are 15 residues in the CDR3. Looked up from germline, CDR1 is SNHLY and CDR2 is FYNNEI. Trimming at V came to 6 bases and at J to 1 base, leaving 5 bases not matched to a gene. The DNA for the CDR3 is TGTGCCAGCAGAAAACAGGGGGCTGGCACAGATACGCAGTATTTT. Protein sequence: CASRKQGAGTDTQYF.

The chain carries TRBV11-2 and TRBJ2-1; D is unclear. The CDR3 is 14 amino acids. The germline V and J ends were trimmed by 8 bases and 2 bases, with 13 bases remaining between them. The V gene's germline CDR1 is SGHAT and CDR2 FQNNGV. The DNA of the CDR3 is TGTGCCAGCGGCAAGGGCCGGGCCTACAATGAGCAGTTCTTC. It yields the protein CASGKGRAYNEQFF.